The clone carrying this TCR beta chain was detected once. Its antigen remains unidentified. This entry comes from a study of OX40 agonist ivuxolimab in advanced cancers. Study-wide results and limits: Blood T cells, both CD4+ and CD8+, expanded clonally by week 6 at 0.1 to 3.0 mg/kg.

The CDR3 is 13 residues long. Germline CDR1 MNHEY, CDR2 SMNVEV (reference sequence). Between the trimmed V and J ends, which lost 5 bases and 4 bases, there was a span of 8 bases. Using immunoSEQ multiplex PCR, the repertoire was profiled, and TCRdb retains in-frame clones only, with some absent. The sample lists tens of thousands of clones, about nine tenths occurring once. This TCR came from an adult with an advanced solid tumor such as melanoma, head and neck, liver or kidney cancer. The chain couples TRBV27 to TRBJ1-4; tentatively, D is TRBD1 (5 bases). This sample comprised CD4+ or CD8+ T cells sorted from blood, obtained in a trial of the OX40 agonist ivuxolimab. The CDR3 DNA reads TGTGCCAGCAGTAAGGACATTAATGAAAAACTGTTTTTT. As protein: CASSKDINEKLFF.